The clone carrying this T cell receptor beta chain was recorded at least ten times. Its antigen is as yet unknown. This entry comes from a study of T cells in Graves' hyperthyroidism and ophthalmopathy. Whole-study findings and limits: Blood samples included most of the expanded thyroid clonotypes exceeding 0.001.

Losses at the gene ends were 0 bases for V and 4 bases for J; bases not matched to a gene: 10. There are 18 residues in the CDR3. The germline V gene encodes CDR1 MNHEY and CDR2 SVGEGT. The hyperthyroidism patients had all been newly diagnosed, and their disease duration was under 2 months. Their ages ranged from 18 to 65 years. When hyperthyroidism was first diagnosed, the blood sample was taken, preceding any ophthalmopathy symptoms. Template material for amplifying TCR beta CDR3 regions consisted of RNA transcripts. HTBI primers were the set used in a first-round RT-PCR of the TCR CDR3. TCRdb analysed the multiplex PCR reads with MiXCR anew, one entry per CDR3 protein. The sample yields fewer than 450,000 distinct CDR3 sequences, about a sixth seen once.

Sequencing used blood. This receptor was obtained from a woman aged 30 to 39 with Graves' hyperthyroidism that later progressed to Graves' ophthalmopathy. V is TRBV6-2 or TRBV6-3 and J is TRBJ2-3; TRBD2 agrees at 10 bases. The CDR3 DNA follows: TGTGCCAGCAGTTACTCGAACCCCGGACTAGCGGCCCCAGATACGCAGTATTTT. It is translated as CASSYSNPGLAAPDTQYF.